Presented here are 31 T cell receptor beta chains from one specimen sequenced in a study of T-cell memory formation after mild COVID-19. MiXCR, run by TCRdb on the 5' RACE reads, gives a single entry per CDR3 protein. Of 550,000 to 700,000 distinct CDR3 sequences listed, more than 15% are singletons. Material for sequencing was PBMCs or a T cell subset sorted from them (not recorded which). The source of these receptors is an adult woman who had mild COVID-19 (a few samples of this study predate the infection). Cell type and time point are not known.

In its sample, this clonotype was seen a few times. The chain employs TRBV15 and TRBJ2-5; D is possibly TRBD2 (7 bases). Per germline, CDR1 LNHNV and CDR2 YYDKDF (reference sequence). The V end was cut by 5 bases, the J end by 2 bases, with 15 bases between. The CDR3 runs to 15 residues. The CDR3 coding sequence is TGTGCCACCAGCGGAGGCAGGGGACTACAAGAGACCCAGTACTTC. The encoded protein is CATSGGRGLQETQYF.

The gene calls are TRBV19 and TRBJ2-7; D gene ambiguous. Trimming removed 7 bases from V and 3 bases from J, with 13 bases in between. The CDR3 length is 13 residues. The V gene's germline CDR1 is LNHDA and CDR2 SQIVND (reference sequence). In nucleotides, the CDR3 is TGTGCCAGTAAACCCCCGAACGGCTACGAGCAGTACTTC. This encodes CASKPPNGYEQYF.

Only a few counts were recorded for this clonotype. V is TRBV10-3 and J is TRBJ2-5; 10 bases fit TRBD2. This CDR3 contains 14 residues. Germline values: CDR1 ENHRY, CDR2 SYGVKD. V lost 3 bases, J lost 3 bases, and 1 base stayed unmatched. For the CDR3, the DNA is TGTGCCATCAGTGATCTAGCGGGAGAAGAGACCCAGTACTTC. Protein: CAISDLAGEETQYF.

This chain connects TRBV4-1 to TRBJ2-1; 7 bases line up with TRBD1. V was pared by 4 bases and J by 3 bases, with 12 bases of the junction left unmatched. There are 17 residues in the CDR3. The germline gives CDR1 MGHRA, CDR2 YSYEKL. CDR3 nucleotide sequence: TGCGCCAGCAGCCGCCCGGGACAGAAGATGGACTACAATGAGCAGTTCTTC. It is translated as CASSRPGQKMDYNEQFF.

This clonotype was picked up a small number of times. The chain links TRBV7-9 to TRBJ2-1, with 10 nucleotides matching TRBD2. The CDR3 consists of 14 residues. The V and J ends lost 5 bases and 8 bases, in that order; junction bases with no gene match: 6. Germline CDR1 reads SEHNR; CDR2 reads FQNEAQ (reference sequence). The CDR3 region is CASSPLAGRYEQFF. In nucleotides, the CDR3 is TGTGCCAGCAGCCCACTAGCGGGGCGCTATGAGCAGTTCTTC.

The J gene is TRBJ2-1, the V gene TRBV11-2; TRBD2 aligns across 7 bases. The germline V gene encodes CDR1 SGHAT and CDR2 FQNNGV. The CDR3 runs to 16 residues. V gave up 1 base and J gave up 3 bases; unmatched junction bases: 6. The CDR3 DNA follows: TGTGCCAGCAGCTTAGTCCCAGCGGGATTCTACAATGAGCAGTTCTTC. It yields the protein CASSLVPAGFYNEQFF. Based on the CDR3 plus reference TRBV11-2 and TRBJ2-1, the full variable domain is EAGVAQSPRYKIIEKRQSVAFWCNPISGHATLYWYQQILGQGPKLLIQFQNNGVVDDSQLPKDRFSAERLKGVDSTLKIQPAKLEDSAVYLCASSLVPAGFYNEQFFGPGTRLTVL.

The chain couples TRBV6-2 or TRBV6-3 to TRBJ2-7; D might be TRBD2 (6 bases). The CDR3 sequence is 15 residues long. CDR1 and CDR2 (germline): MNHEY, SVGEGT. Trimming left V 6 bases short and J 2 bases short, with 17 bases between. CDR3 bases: TGTGCCAGCAGCCAGCCCGTACGGGAGACCTACGAGCAGTACTTC. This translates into CASSQPVRETYEQYF.

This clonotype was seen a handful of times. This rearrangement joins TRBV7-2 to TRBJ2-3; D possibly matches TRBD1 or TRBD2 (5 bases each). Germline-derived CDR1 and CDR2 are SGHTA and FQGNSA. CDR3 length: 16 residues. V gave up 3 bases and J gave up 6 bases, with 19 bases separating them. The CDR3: CASSLWGPTVGDTQYF. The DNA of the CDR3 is TGTGCCAGCAGCTTGTGGGGACCCACCGTCGGGGATACGCAGTATTTT.

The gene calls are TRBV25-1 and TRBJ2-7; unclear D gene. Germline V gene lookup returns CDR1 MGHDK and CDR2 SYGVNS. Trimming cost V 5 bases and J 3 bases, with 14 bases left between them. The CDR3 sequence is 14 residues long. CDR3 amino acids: CASSITNSNYEQYF. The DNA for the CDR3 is TGTGCCAGCAGTATCACTAATTCGAACTACGAGCAGTACTTC.

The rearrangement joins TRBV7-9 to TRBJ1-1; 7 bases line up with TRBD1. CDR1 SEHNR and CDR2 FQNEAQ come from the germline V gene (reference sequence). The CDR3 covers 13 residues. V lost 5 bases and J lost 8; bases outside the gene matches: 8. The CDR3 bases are TGTGCCAGCAGCCCCGCAGGGGGAGGGGAAGCTTTCTTT. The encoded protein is CASSPAGGGEAFF.

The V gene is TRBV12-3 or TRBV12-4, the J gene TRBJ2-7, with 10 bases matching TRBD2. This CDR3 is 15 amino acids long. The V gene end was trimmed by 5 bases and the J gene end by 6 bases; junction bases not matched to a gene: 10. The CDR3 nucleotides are TGTGCCAGCAGTGAACTAGCGGGGAGGCTATCCGAGCAGTACTTC. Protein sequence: CASSELAGRLSEQYF.

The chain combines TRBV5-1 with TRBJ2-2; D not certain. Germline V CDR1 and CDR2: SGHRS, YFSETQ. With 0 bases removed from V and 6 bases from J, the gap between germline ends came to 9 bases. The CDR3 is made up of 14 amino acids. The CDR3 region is CASSLGPSAGELFF. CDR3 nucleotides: TGCGCCAGCAGCTTGGGCCCTTCAGCCGGGGAGCTGTTTTTT.

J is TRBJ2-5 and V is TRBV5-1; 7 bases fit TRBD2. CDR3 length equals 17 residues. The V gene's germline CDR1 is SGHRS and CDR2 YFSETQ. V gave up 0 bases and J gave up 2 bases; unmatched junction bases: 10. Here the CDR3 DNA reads TGCGCCAGCAGCTTGGAGGTGGCTAGCGGTACTCAAGAGACCCAGTACTTC. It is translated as CASSLEVASGTQETQYF.

The CDR3 nucleotides are TGCGCCAGCAGCCAAGATTGGAAGGGAGGCACTGAAGCTTTCTTT. As protein: CASSQDWKGGTEAFF. V is TRBV4-3 and J is TRBJ1-1, with D unclear. The CDR3 contains 15 residues. Germline V gene sequence: CDR1 LGHNA, CDR2 YSLEER. Trimming removed 0 bases at V and 4 bases at J, with 12 bases between.

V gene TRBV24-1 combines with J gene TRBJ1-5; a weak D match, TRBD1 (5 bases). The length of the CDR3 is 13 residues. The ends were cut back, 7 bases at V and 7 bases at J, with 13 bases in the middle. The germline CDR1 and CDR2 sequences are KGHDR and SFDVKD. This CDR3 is CATREGNGQPQHF. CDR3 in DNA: TGTGCCACCAGGGAGGGGAATGGGCAGCCCCAGCATTTT.

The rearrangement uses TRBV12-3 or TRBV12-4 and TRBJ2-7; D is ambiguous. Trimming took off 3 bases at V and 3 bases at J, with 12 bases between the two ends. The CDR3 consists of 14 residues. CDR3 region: CASSFGGAGYEQYF. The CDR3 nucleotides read TGTGCCAGCAGTTTCGGCGGAGCAGGCTACGAGCAGTACTTC.

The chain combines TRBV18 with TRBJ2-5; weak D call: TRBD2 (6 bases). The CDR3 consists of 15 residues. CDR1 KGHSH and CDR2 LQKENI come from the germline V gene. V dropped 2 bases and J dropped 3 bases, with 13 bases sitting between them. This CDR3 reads CASSPIGTGEETQYF. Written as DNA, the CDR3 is TGTGCCAGCTCACCAATCGGGACGGGAGAAGAGACCCAGTACTTC.

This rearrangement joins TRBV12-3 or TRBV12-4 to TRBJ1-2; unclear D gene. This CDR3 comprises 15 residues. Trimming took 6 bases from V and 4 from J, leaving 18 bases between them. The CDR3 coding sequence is TGTGCCAGCAGCGGATCGACCGCTCTGGGCTATGGCTACACCTTC. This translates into CASSGSTALGYGYTF.

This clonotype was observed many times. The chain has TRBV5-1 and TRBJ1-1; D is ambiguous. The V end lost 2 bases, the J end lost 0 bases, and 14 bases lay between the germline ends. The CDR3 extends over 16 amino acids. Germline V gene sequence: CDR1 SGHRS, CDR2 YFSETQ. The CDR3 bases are TGCGCCAGCAGCTTAGGCGGGCGGGGTGTGAACACTGAAGCTTTCTTT. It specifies CASSLGGRGVNTEAFF.

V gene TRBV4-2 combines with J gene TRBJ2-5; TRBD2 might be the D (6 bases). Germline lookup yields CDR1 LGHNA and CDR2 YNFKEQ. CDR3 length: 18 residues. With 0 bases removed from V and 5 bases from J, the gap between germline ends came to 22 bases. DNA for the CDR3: TGTGCCAGCAGCCAAGATAATGTTTTGGGGAGGTTAAGGGAGACCCAGTACTTC. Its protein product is CASSQDNVLGRLRETQYF.

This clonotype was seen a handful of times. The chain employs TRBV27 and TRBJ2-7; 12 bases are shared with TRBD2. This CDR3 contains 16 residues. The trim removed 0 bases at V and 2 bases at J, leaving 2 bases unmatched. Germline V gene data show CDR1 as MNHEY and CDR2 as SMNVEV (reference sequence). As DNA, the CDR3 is TGTGCCAGCAGTTTATCCTCTAGCGGGGGGGCCTACGAGCAGTACTTC. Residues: CASSLSSSGGAYEQYF.

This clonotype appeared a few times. CDR3: CASSLNTGPGNTEAFF. DNA for the CDR3: TGTGCCAGCAGCCTCAACACAGGGCCGGGGAACACTGAAGCTTTCTTT. J is TRBJ1-1 and V is TRBV12-3 or TRBV12-4; D is possibly TRBD1 (6 bases). V was pared by 6 bases and J by 1 base, with 18 bases between. The CDR3 has 16 residues.

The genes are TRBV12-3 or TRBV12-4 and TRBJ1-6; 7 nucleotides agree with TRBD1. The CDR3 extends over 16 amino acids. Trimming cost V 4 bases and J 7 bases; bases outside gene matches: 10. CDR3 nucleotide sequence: TGTGCCAGCAGTTCGGCTACAGGGGCCCGGAATTCACCCCTCCACTTT. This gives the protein CASSSATGARNSPLHF.

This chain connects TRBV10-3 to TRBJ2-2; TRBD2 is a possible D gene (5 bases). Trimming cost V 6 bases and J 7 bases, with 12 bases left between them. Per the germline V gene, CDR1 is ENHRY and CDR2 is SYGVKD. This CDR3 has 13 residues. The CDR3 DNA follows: TGTGCCATCAGCGTTGAGGGCCACGGGGAGCTGTTTTTT. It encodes CAISVEGHGELFF.

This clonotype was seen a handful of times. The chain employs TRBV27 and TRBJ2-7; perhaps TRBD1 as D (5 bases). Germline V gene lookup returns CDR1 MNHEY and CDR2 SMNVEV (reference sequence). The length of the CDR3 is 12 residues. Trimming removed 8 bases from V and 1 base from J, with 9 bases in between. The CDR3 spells CASLGPSYEQYF. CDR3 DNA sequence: TGTGCCAGCCTGGGGCCGTCCTACGAGCAGTACTTC.

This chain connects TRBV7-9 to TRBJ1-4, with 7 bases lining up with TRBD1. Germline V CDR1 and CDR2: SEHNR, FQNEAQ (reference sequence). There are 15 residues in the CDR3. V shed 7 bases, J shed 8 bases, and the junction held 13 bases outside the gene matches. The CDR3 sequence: CASTLGWQGEEKLFF. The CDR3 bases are TGTGCCAGCACCCTAGGGTGGCAGGGGGAAGAAAAACTGTTTTTT.

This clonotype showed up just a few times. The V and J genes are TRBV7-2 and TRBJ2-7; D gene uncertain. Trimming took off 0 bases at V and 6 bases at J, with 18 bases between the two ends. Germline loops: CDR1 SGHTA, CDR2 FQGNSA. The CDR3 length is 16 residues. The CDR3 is CASSLALVPPPGEQYF. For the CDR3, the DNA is TGTGCCAGCAGCTTAGCGCTCGTTCCGCCGCCCGGCGAGCAGTACTTC.

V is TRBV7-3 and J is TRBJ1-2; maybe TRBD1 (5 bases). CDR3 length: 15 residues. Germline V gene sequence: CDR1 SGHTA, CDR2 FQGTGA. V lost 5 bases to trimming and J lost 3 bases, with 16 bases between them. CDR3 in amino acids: CASSDVGVPYYGYTF. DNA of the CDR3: TGTGCCAGCAGCGACGTAGGGGTCCCGTACTATGGCTACACCTTC. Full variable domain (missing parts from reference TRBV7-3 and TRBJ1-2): GAGVSQTPSNKVTEKGKYVELRCDPISGHTALYWYRQSLGQGPEFLIYFQGTGAADDSGLPNDRFFAVRPEGSVSTLKIQRTERGDSAVYLCASSDVGVPYYGYTFGSGTRLTVV.

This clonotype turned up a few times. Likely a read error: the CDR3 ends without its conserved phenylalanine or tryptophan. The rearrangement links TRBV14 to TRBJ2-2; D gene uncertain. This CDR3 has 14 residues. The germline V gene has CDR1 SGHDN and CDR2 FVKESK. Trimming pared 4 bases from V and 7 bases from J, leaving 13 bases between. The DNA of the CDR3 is TGTGCCAGCAGCCTTGGGCCTCCCGGCGGGGAGCTGTTTCTT. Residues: CASSLGPPGGELFL.

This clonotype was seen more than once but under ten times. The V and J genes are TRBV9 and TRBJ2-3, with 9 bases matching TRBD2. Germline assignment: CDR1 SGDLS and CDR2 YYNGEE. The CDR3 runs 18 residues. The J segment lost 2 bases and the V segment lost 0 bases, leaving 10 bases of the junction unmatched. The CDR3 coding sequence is TGTGCCAGCAGCGTAGACGGGCGTAGCGGGAGCCCCACAGATACGCAGTATTTT. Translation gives CASSVDGRSGSPTDTQYF.

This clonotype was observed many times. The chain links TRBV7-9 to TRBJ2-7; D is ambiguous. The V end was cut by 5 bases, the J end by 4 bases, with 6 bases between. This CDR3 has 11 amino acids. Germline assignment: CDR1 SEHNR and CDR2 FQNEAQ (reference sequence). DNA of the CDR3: TGTGCCAGCAGCCCCCAGTACGAGCAGTACTTC. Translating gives CASSPQYEQYF.